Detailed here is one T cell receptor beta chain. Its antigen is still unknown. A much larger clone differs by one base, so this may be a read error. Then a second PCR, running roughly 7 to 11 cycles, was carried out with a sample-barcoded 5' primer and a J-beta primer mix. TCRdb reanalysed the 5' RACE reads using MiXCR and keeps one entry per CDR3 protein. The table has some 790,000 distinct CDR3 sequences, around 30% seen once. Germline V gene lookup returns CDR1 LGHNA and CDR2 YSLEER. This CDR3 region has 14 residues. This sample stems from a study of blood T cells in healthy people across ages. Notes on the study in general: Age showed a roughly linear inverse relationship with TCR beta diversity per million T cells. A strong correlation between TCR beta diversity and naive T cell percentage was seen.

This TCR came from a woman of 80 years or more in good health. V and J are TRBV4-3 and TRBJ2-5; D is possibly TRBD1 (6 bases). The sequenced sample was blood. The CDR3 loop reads CASSQPGVQEAQYF. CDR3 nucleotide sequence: TGCGCCAGCAGCCAACCAGGGGTTCAAGAGGCCCAGTACTTC.